This T cell receptor beta chain was captured by sequencing in a study of control samples from healthy donors and cancer patients. Libraries were prepared by immunoSEQ multiplex PCR; TCRdb keeps only in-frame clonotypes and omits some of them. The sample consists of approximately 82,000 clones, approximately 87% of them appearing once. Germline V CDR1 and CDR2: KGHDR, SFDVKD. V was shortened by 10 bases and J by 5 bases, with 17 bases between the two germline ends. The CDR3 extends over 14 amino acids. The sample taken for sequencing was blood. The chain carries TRBV24-1 and TRBJ1-5; D perhaps matches TRBD1 (6 bases). This TCR was sampled from a man between 45 and 60 years old in good health. In DNA, the CDR3 is TGTGCCACGGGGGGCGCTTTTAATGATCAGCCCCAGCATTTT. Its protein product is CATGGAFNDQPQHF.